The 24 T cell receptor beta chains reported below all come from one sample, sequenced in a study of T cell responses to AZD1222 COVID-19 vaccine. Clones were read by immunoSEQ multiplex PCR, and TCRdb kept only the in-frame ones, dropping some. The sample records under 150,000 clones, over 75% being singletons. The specimen comprised peripheral blood, sampled on day 0 of AZD1222 vaccination. The receptors originated from an adult in good health.

The V and J genes are TRBV11-1 and TRBJ1-1, with D unresolved. Looked up from germline, CDR1 is SGHAT and CDR2 is FQDESV (reference sequence). V was shortened by 5 bases and J by 6 bases, with 19 bases between the two germline ends. This CDR3 is built from 15 residues. The CDR3 sequence: CASSPRRGLGAEAFF. The CDR3 DNA sequence: TGTGCCAGCAGCCCCCGCCGTGGACTCGGGGCTGAAGCTTTCTTT.

In this sample, this clone turned up once. V gene TRBV6-5 combines with J gene TRBJ2-7; D gene uncertain. With 0 bases removed from V and 4 bases from J, the gap between germline ends came to 7 bases. The CDR3 totals 13 residues. From germline, CDR1 is MNHEY and CDR2 SVGAGI. CDR3: CASSYSLVYEQYF. The DNA for the CDR3 is TGTGCCAGCAGTTACTCGCTGGTTTACGAGCAGTACTTC.

Comments on this clone: The sample holds other DNA sequences that translate to the same CDR3. This rearrangement joins TRBV18 to TRBJ2-3; D remains ambiguous. Trimming took 6 bases from V and 0 from J, leaving 4 bases between them. Per germline, CDR1 KGHSH and CDR2 LQKENI. The CDR3 contains 12 residues. CDR3 nucleotide sequence: TGTGCCAGCTCGACCAGCACAGATACGCAGTATTTT. This encodes CASSTSTDTQYF.

The J gene is TRBJ2-5, the V gene TRBV5-1; TRBD2 matches at 8 bases. This CDR3 is built from 18 residues. Losses at the gene ends were 4 bases for V and 1 base for J; bases not matched to a gene: 15. Per the germline V gene, CDR1 is SGHRS and CDR2 is YFSETQ. The CDR3: CASSGGGSSGPFQETQYF. CDR3 coding DNA: TGCGCCAGCAGCGGGGGCGGGTCTAGCGGGCCCTTCCAAGAGACCCAGTACTTC. Filled out from reference TRBV5-1 and TRBJ2-5, the complete variable domain reads KAGVTQTPRYLIKTRGQQVTLSCSPISGHRSVSWYQQTPGQGLQFLFEYFSETQRNKGNFPGRFSGRQFSNSRSEMNVSTLELGDSALYLCASSGGGSSGPFQETQYFGPGTRLLVL.

The genes are TRBV5-1 and TRBJ2-1, with a tentative D call TRBD2 (6 bases). Trimming left V 0 bases short and J 5 bases short, with 18 bases between. Germline CDR1 SGHRS, CDR2 YFSETQ. The CDR3 is 17 amino acids. CDR3 amino acids: CASSLAMREALNNEQFF. As DNA, the CDR3 is TGCGCCAGCAGCTTGGCCATGAGGGAGGCATTAAACAATGAGCAGTTCTTC.

The chain recombines TRBV7-2 with TRBJ2-2; 10 bases map to TRBD1. Per germline, CDR1 SGHTA and CDR2 FQGNSA. V gave up 1 base and J gave up 8 bases; unmatched junction bases: 4. CDR3 length: 15 amino acids. The CDR3 sequence: CASSLGQGAGGELFF. CDR3 bases: TGTGCCAGCAGCTTAGGACAGGGGGCCGGTGGGGAGCTGTTTTTT.

The chain has TRBV14 and TRBJ2-6; D is unresolved. There are 16 residues in the CDR3. Per the germline V gene, CDR1 is SGHDN and CDR2 is FVKESK. With 0 bases removed from V and 5 bases from J, the gap between germline ends came to 11 bases. The CDR3 region is CASSQEKGSWANVLTF. The CDR3 bases are TGTGCCAGCAGCCAAGAGAAGGGTTCGTGGGCCAACGTCCTGACTTTC.

On this clone: Within the sample, other DNA sequences also encode this same CDR3. The gene calls are TRBV10-3 and TRBJ1-5; D is uncertain. The CDR3 is made up of 13 amino acids. The V end lost 5 bases, the J end lost 4 bases, and 9 bases lay between the germline ends. The germline V gene encodes CDR1 ENHRY and CDR2 SYGVKD. In nucleotides, the CDR3 is TGTGCCATCAGTCCTGCGGGGAATCAGCCCCAGCATTTT. The encoded protein is CAISPAGNQPQHF.

A word on this clone: Lacking the conserved final phenylalanine or tryptophan, this CDR3 likely reflects a read error. It is unclear where the CDR3 begins or ends on the DNA, so no DNA is shown, and the CDR3 is as TCRdb lists it. The J gene is TRBJ1-4, the V gene TRBV19. From germline, CDR1 is LNHDA and CDR2 SQIVND (reference sequence). A total of 12 residues make up the CDR3, ends included. The CDR3 protein is CASTPGGLGSSR.

This rearrangement joins TRBV15 to TRBJ1-4; no clear D gene. Germline assignment: CDR1 LNHNV and CDR2 YYDKDF (reference sequence). The CDR3 totals 13 residues. The germline V and J ends were trimmed by 1 base and 7 bases, with 7 bases remaining between them. The CDR3 loop reads CATSRAPSEKLFF. The DNA for the CDR3 is TGTGCCACCAGCAGAGCCCCGAGTGAAAAACTGTTTTTT.

This sequence joins TRBV6-1 and TRBJ1-3; maybe TRBD1 (5 bases). Germline-derived CDR1 and CDR2 are MNHNS and SASEGT. V lost 0 bases and J lost 1, with 10 bases in between. The CDR3 covers 16 residues. The CDR3 coding sequence is TGTGCCAGCAGTGAAGCAAGGGCAGGGTCTGGAAACACCATATATTTT. It codes for CASSEARAGSGNTIYF.

The chain is built from TRBV4-1 and TRBJ1-5; perhaps TRBD1 as D (5 bases). Trimming took off 2 bases at V and 6 bases at J, with 14 bases between the two ends. Germline V lookup: CDR1 MGHRA, CDR2 YSYEKL. This CDR3 region has 15 residues. The CDR3 loop reads CASSQLVGRGQPQHF. The CDR3, as DNA: TGCGCCAGCAGCCAATTGGTGGGGAGGGGTCAGCCCCAGCATTTT.

This clone was picked up a small number of times. The CDR3 DNA sequence: TGTGCCAGCAGTGAAGTAAGAAACACCATATATTTT. Translating gives CASSEVRNTIYF. The chain recombines TRBV6-1 with TRBJ1-3; D is uncertain. Germline V CDR1 and CDR2: MNHNS, SASEGT. Trimming took 1 base from V and 5 from J, leaving 3 bases between them. The CDR3 spans 12 residues.

This sequence joins TRBV29-1 and TRBJ2-5; D not certain. Germline CDR1 is SQVTM and CDR2 is ANQGSEA. The V end was cut by 3 bases, the J end by 8 bases, with 16 bases between. This CDR3 contains 13 residues. The CDR3 here is CSVDAAAPGTQYF. DNA of the CDR3: TGCAGCGTTGACGCAGCCGCCCCAGGAACCCAGTACTTC.

The chain has TRBV29-1 and TRBJ2-3; 11 nucleotides align to TRBD2. This CDR3 contains 14 residues. Germline lookup yields CDR1 SQVTM and CDR2 ANQGSEA. V gave up 5 bases and J gave up 4 bases; unmatched junction bases: 5. CDR3 nucleotide sequence: TGCAGCGTTATAGCGGGAGGGCGTCCAGATACGCAGTATTTT. This sequence encodes CSVIAGGRPDTQYF.

The chain couples TRBV7-2 to TRBJ2-1; 8 bases are shared with TRBD2. CDR1 is SGHTA and CDR2 is FQGNSA in the germline V gene. V was pared by 0 bases and J by 5 bases, with 3 bases of the junction left unmatched. The CDR3 consists of 15 residues. As DNA, the CDR3 is TGTGCCAGCAGCTTAGCAGGACTAGCCCACAATGAGCAGTTCTTC. As protein: CASSLAGLAHNEQFF.

V and J are TRBV28 and TRBJ2-6, with a possible D match to TRBD2 (5 bases). CDR3 size: 15 residues. Germline-derived CDR1 and CDR2 are MDHEN and SYDVKM. Trimming took off 6 bases at V and 0 bases at J, with 9 bases between the two ends. CDR3 region: CASRRRGSGANVLTF. Here the CDR3 DNA reads TGTGCCAGCAGACGACGGGGCTCTGGGGCCAACGTCCTGACTTTC.

The chain uses TRBV5-1 and TRBJ2-3; 12 nucleotides line up with TRBD2. V shed 4 bases, J shed 5 bases, and the junction held 5 bases outside the gene matches. The V gene's germline CDR1 is SGHRS and CDR2 YFSETQ. This CDR3 has 15 residues. The CDR3 DNA follows: TGCGCCAGCAGCCGAGAACTAGCGGGAGGAGATACGCAGTATTTT. It encodes CASSRELAGGDTQYF.

The chain links TRBV18 to TRBJ1-4; 7 bases fit TRBD1. V was pared by 2 bases and J by 7 bases, with 10 bases of the junction left unmatched. Germline V CDR1 and CDR2: KGHSH, LQKENI. This CDR3 contains 16 residues. The CDR3 DNA follows: TGTGCCAGCTCACCAGGACAGGCAGGACGTAGTGAAAAACTGTTTTTT. Amino acids: CASSPGQAGRSEKLFF.

The rearrangement joins TRBV19 to TRBJ2-1, with 11 bases aligning to TRBD2. From germline, CDR1 is LNHDA and CDR2 SQIVND (reference sequence). CDR3 length equals 17 residues. V was pared by 3 bases and J by 8 bases, with 12 bases of the junction left unmatched. The CDR3 sequence: CASSIYPRTSGSDEQFF. The DNA for the CDR3 is TGTGCCAGTAGTATTTACCCACGGACTAGCGGGTCCGATGAGCAGTTCTTC.

V usage is TRBV28 and J usage is TRBJ2-6; TRBD1 aligns across 7 bases. Germline CDR1 MDHEN, CDR2 SYDVKM. The CDR3 sequence is 17 residues long. Germline trimming cut 3 bases from V and 2 bases from J; bases unmatched to any gene: 7. This chain's CDR3 is CASSFLSGTAGANVLTF. CDR3 DNA sequence: TGTGCCAGCAGTTTTTTGAGTGGGACAGCTGGGGCCAACGTCCTGACTTTC.

The chain joins TRBV30 to TRBJ2-1, with 8 positions matching TRBD1. Germline CDR1 GTSNPN, CDR2 SVGIG (reference sequence). V trimming: 0 bases; J trimming: 9 bases; junction bases outside the gene matches: 13. The CDR3 extends over 16 amino acids. CDR3 DNA sequence: TGTGCCTGGAGTGTACCAGCAGGGGGCGGCCTAGGTGAGCAGTTCTTC. Translating gives CAWSVPAGGGLGEQFF.

The rearrangement joins TRBV3-1 (or the pseudogene TRBV3-2) to TRBJ2-2, with 12 nucleotides matching TRBD2. V dropped 4 bases and J dropped 8; count of bases not matched to a gene: 11. The CDR3 covers 17 residues. Germline lookup yields CDR1 LGHDT and CDR2 YNNKEL (reference sequence). The CDR3 nucleotides read TGTGCCAGCAGCCCCGTCAGGACTAGCGGGAATAGAGGGGAGCTGTTTTTT. Translated: CASSPVRTSGNRGELFF.

The chain employs TRBV23-1 and TRBJ2-7; TRBD2 is a possible D gene (7 bases). TRBV23-1 has ORF status, its function being uncertain. With 0 bases removed from V and 2 bases from J, the gap between germline ends came to 8 bases. The CDR3 extends over 14 amino acids. The CDR3 coding sequence is TGCGCCAGCAGTCAATCGCGGGGGCCCTACGAGCAGTACTTC. Encoded protein: CASSQSRGPYEQYF.